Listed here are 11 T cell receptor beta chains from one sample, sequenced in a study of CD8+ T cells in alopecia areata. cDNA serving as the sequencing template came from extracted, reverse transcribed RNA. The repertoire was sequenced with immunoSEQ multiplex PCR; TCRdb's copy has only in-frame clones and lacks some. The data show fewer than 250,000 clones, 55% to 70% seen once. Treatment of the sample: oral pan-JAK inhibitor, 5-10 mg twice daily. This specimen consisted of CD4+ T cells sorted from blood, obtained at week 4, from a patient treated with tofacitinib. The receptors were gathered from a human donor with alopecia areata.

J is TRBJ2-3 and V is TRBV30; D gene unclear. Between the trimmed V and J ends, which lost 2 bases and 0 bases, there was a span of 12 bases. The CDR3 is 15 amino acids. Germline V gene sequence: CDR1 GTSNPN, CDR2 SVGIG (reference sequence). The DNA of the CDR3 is TGTGCCTGGAGTATAGGACCGTTTAGCACAGATACGCAGTATTTT. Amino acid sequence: CAWSIGPFSTDTQYF.

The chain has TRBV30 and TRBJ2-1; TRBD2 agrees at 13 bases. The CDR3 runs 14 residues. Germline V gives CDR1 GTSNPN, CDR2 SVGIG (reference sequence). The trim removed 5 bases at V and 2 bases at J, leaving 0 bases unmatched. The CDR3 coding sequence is TGTGCCTGGGGGACTAGCGGGACCTACAATGAGCAGTTCTTC. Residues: CAWGTSGTYNEQFF. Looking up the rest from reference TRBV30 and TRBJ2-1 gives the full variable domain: SQTIHQWPATLVQPVGSPLSLECTVEGTSNPNLYWYRQAAGRGLQLLFYSVGIGQISSEVPQNLSASRPQDRQFILSSKKLLLSDSGFYLCAWGTSGTYNEQFFGPGTRLTVL.

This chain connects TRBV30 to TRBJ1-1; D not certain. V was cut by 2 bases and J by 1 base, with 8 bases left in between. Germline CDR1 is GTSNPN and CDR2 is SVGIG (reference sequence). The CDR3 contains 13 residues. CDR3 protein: CAWSQQANTEAFF. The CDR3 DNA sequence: TGTGCCTGGAGTCAGCAGGCGAACACTGAAGCTTTCTTT.

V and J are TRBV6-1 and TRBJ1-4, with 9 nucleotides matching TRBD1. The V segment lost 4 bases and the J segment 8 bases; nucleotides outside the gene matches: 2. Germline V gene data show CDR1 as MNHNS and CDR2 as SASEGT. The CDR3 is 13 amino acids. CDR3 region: CASSGTGAEKLFF. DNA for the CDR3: TGTGCCAGCAGTGGGACAGGGGCCGAAAAACTGTTTTTT.

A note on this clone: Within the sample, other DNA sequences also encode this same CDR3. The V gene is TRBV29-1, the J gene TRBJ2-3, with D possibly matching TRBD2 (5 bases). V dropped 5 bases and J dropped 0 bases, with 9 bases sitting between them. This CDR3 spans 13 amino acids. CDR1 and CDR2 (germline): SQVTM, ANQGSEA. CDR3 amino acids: CSVSGSSTDTQYF. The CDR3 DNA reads TGCAGCGTTAGCGGATCAAGCACAGATACGCAGTATTTT.

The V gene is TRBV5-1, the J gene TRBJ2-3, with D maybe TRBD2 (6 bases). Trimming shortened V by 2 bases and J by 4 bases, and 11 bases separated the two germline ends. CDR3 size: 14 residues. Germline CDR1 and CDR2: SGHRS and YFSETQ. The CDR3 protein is CASSLSGYPDTQYF. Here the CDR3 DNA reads TGCGCCAGCAGCTTAAGCGGGTACCCAGATACGCAGTATTTT.

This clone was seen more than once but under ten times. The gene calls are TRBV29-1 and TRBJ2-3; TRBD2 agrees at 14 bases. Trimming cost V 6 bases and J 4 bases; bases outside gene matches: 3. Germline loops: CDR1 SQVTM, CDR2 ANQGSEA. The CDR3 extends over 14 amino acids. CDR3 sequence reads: CSVGLAGVSDTQYF. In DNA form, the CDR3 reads TGCAGCGTGGGACTAGCGGGAGTCTCAGATACGCAGTATTTT.

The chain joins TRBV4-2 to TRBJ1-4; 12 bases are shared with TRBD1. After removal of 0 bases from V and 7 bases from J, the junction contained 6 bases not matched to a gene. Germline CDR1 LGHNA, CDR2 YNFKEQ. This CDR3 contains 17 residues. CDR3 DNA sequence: TGTGCCAGCAGCCAAGAAGGGACAGGGGGCACGAGTGAAAAACTGTTTTTT. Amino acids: CASSQEGTGGTSEKLFF.

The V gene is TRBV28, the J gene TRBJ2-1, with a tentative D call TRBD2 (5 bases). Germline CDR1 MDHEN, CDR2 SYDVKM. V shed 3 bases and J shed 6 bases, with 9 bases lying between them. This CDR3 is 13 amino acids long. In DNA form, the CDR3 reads TGTGCCAGCAGTTTCTCTAGCTTCAATGAGCAGTTCTTC. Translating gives CASSFSSFNEQFF.

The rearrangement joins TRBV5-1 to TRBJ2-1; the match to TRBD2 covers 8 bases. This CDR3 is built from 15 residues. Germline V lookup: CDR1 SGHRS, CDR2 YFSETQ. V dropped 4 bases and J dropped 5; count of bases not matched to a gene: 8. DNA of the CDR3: TGCGCCAGCAGCCCCCTAGCGGGCCCCAACAATGAGCAGTTCTTC. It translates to CASSPLAGPNNEQFF.

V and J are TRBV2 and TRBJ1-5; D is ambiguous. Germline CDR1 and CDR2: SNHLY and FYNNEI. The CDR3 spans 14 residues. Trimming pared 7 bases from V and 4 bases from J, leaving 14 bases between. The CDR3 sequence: CASTRRAQNQPQHF. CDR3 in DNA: TGTGCCAGCACTAGGAGGGCTCAAAATCAGCCCCAGCATTTT.